The 15 T cell receptor beta chains reported below all come from one sample, sequenced in a study of cytomegalovirus exposure and HLA in healthy donors. PCR involved 60 Vbeta and 13 Jbeta primers. The method was immunoSEQ multiplex PCR; TCRdb's version includes in-frame clones alone and lacks a portion of them. Of about 160,000 clones in the sample, around four fifths are singletons; the top ten hold 1.3%. Sequencing used PBMCs. These receptors were obtained from a woman aged 45 to 65 in good health and CMV-seronegative.

Ten or more counts support this clone. The gene calls are TRBV28 and TRBJ2-7, with 8 bases that match TRBD1. CDR1 MDHEN and CDR2 SYDVKM come from the germline V gene. This CDR3 has 14 residues. V lost 6 bases, J lost 4 bases, and 8 bases stayed unmatched. The CDR3 loop reads CASRGRDRRYEQYF. DNA of the CDR3: TGTGCCAGCAGGGGAAGGGACAGGCGATACGAGCAGTACTTC.

The V gene is TRBV9, the J gene TRBJ1-3; D not certain. The CDR3 loop spans 15 amino acids. The germline V gene encodes CDR1 SGDLS and CDR2 YYNGEE. V shed 1 base and J shed 0 bases, with 8 bases lying between them. This chain's CDR3 is CASSVFSSSGNTIYF. In DNA form, the CDR3 reads TGTGCCAGCAGCGTATTTAGCAGCTCTGGAAACACCATATATTTT.

The rearrangement joins TRBV30 to TRBJ1-3; 7 nucleotides match TRBD1. The J segment lost 2 bases and the V segment lost 0 bases, leaving 7 bases of the junction unmatched. In germline, CDR1 is GTSNPN, CDR2 SVGIG (reference sequence). The CDR3 is made up of 16 amino acids. Here the CDR3 DNA reads TGTGCCTGGAGTGTTAAGACAGGGTTCGCTGGAAACACCATATATTTT. Translation: CAWSVKTGFAGNTIYF.

This chain uses TRBV6-5 with TRBJ1-2; no firm D call. V lost 0 bases and J lost 2, with 13 bases in between. The CDR3 is 16 residues long. The germline CDR1 and CDR2 sequences are MNHEY and SVGAGI. In DNA, the CDR3 is TGTGCCAGCAGTTACTCAATTGGGCGAAAGAACTATGGCTACACCTTC. Its protein is CASSYSIGRKNYGYTF.

This clone has only one observation. The rearrangement links TRBV5-6 to TRBJ2-1, with 7 bases lining up with TRBD2. Trimming removed 4 bases from V and 3 bases from J; junction bases left unmatched: 7. Looked up from germline, CDR1 is SGHDT and CDR2 is YYEEEE. The length of the CDR3 is 15 residues. CDR3 residues: CASSRSGGNYNEQFF. In DNA form, the CDR3 reads TGTGCCAGCAGCCGGTCGGGGGGTAACTACAATGAGCAGTTCTTC.

The rearrangement uses TRBV2 and TRBJ2-1, with 16 nucleotides matching TRBD2. The CDR3 is made up of 14 amino acids. The germline CDR1 and CDR2 sequences are SNHLY and FYNNEI. V shed 6 bases and J 7 bases; nucleotides not matched to a gene: 0. The CDR3 loop is CASRGLAGGNEQFF. CDR3 in DNA: TGTGCCAGCAGGGGACTAGCGGGGGGGAATGAGCAGTTCTTC.

The rearrangement joins TRBV5-1 to TRBJ2-1; 8 bases fit TRBD1. The germline gives CDR1 SGHRS, CDR2 YFSETQ. The V segment lost 5 bases and the J segment 6 bases; nucleotides outside the gene matches: 16. The CDR3 sequence is 17 residues long. For the CDR3, the DNA is TGCGCCAGCAGGTCCTCAGGGGGCCGGCTAGTTGTCAATGAGCAGTTCTTC. This translates into CASRSSGGRLVVNEQFF. Filled out from reference TRBV5-1 and TRBJ2-1, the complete variable domain reads KAGVTQTPRYLIKTRGQQVTLSCSPISGHRSVSWYQQTPGQGLQFLFEYFSETQRNKGNFPGRFSGRQFSNSRSEMNVSTLELGDSALYLCASRSSGGRLVVNEQFFGPGTRLTVL.

The chain has TRBV11-2 and TRBJ1-2; TRBD1 is a possible D gene (6 bases). Trimming cost V 5 bases and J 4 bases, with 23 bases left between them. CDR1 and CDR2 from the germline V gene are SGHAT and FQNNGV. This CDR3 region has 17 residues. The CDR3 DNA reads TGTGCCAGCAGCGGGGACACCGGGGAGAGACGCGGCTATGGCTACACCTTC. Protein sequence: CASSGDTGERRGYGYTF. Full variable domain (outside the CDR3, taken from reference TRBV11-2 and TRBJ1-2): EAGVAQSPRYKIIEKRQSVAFWCNPISGHATLYWYQQILGQGPKLLIQFQNNGVVDDSQLPKDRFSAERLKGVDSTLKIQPAKLEDSAVYLCASSGDTGERRGYGYTFGSGTRLTVV.

This clone has only a few counts. The chain couples TRBV15 to TRBJ2-7; D might be TRBD1 (6 bases). Germline V lookup: CDR1 LNHNV, CDR2 YYDKDF (reference sequence). There are 15 residues in the CDR3. Trimming removed 1 base at V and 3 bases at J, with 13 bases between. The DNA for the CDR3 is TGTGCCACCAGCAGAGCTACAGGGAGCGTCTACGAGCAGTACTTC. This translates into CATSRATGSVYEQYF.

The gene calls are TRBV7-9 and TRBJ1-2, with 8 bases that match TRBD1. J lost 7 bases, V lost 5 bases, and 6 bases had no gene match. This CDR3 spans 13 amino acids. Germline lookup yields CDR1 SEHNR and CDR2 FQNEAQ (reference sequence). The CDR3 DNA reads TGTGCCAGCAGCGCGGACAGGGTTGGTGGCTACACCTTC. Amino acids: CASSADRVGGYTF.

V is TRBV15 and J is TRBJ1-2; TRBD1 aligns across 7 bases. CDR1 is LNHNV, CDR2 YYDKDF, per germline (reference sequence). The CDR3 length is 17 residues. V shed 2 bases, J shed 0 bases, and the junction held 9 bases outside the gene matches. Here the CDR3 reads CATSRNAYRGSNYGYTF. The CDR3 DNA follows: TGTGCCACCAGCAGAAACGCATACAGGGGATCTAACTATGGCTACACCTTC.

CDR3 nucleotides: TGTGCCAGCAGCCAACCTCAGGACAGGTTGGGCTATGGCTACACCTTC. Translated, it gives CASSQPQDRLGYGYTF. This sequence joins TRBV4-2 and TRBJ1-2, with TRBD1 matching over 7 bases. Germline values: CDR1 LGHNA, CDR2 YNFKEQ. CDR3 size: 16 residues. V lost 2 bases and J lost 4; bases outside the gene matches: 10.

The V call is TRBV5-1, the J call TRBJ1-2, with D tentatively TRBD1 (5 bases). Trimming pared 3 bases from V and 0 bases from J, leaving 18 bases between. CDR3 length equals 17 residues. Germline loops: CDR1 SGHRS, CDR2 YFSETQ. In DNA form, the CDR3 reads TGCGCCAGCAGCTCCTCTAGTCCAGGGTTTGCTAACTATGGCTACACCTTC. Protein product: CASSSSSPGFANYGYTF.

The chain combines TRBV2 with TRBJ2-1, with D possibly matching TRBD1 (5 bases). There are 15 residues in the CDR3. Germline values: CDR1 SNHLY, CDR2 FYNNEI. V lost 3 bases to trimming and J lost 0 bases, with 9 bases between them. CDR3 nucleotide sequence: TGTGCCAGCAGTGACGGGCAGGGCTCCTACAATGAGCAGTTCTTC. Its protein product is CASSDGQGSYNEQFF. The full variable domain, in which reference TRBV2 and TRBJ2-1 provide the parts outside the CDR3, is EPEVTQTPSHQVTQMGQEVILRCVPISNHLYFYWYRQILGQKVEFLVSFYNNEISEKSEIFDDQFSVERPDGSNFTLKIRSTKLEDSAMYFCASSDGQGSYNEQFFGPGTRLTVL.

The V call is TRBV7-9, the J call TRBJ2-1, with D possibly being TRBD1 (6 bases). Between the trimmed V and J ends, which lost 2 bases and 9 bases, there was a span of 26 bases. The CDR3 runs to 18 residues. Germline CDR1 reads SEHNR; CDR2 reads FQNEAQ (reference sequence). The CDR3 here is CASSLTRLGPGARGEQFF. The CDR3, as DNA: TGTGCCAGCAGCTTAACGAGGCTTGGGCCAGGGGCTCGGGGTGAGCAGTTCTTC.